Listed here are 9 T cell receptor beta chains from one sample, sequenced in a study of PD-1 blockade in classical Hodgkin lymphoma. Specified time point: cycle 4 day 1 (C4D1), after about 6 weeks of nivolumab. All trial patients relapsed after autologous stem cell transplantation. Isolated CD8+ T cells were derived from thawed PBMCs through magnetic negative selection. The repertoire was sequenced with immunoSEQ multiplex PCR; TCRdb's copy has only in-frame clones and lacks some. Of roughly 2,600 clones in the sample, 75% were seen once. Sequences were derived from CD8+ T cells from blood, sampled before the fourth cycle of nivolumab. The receptors here all came from a human donor with classical Hodgkin lymphoma.

In its sample, this clone was seen once. This chain uses TRBV19 with TRBJ1-5, with D tentatively TRBD1 (6 bases). CDR3 length: 16 amino acids. Trimming stripped 5 bases from V and 2 bases from J, with 16 bases between. The germline V gene encodes CDR1 LNHDA and CDR2 SQIVND (reference sequence). CDR3 in amino acids: CASSALQGWGNQPQHF. CDR3 bases: TGTGCCAGTAGTGCTCTACAGGGTTGGGGCAATCAGCCCCAGCATTTT.

This clone has only one observation. In nucleotides, the CDR3 is TGTGCCAGCAGACCCTTCACCTTGCCCGGGGCAGCCGAGCAGTACTTC. Amino acid sequence: CASRPFTLPGAAEQYF. V and J are TRBV7-6 and TRBJ2-7, with D perhaps assigned TRBD1 or TRBD2 (5 bases each). In germline, CDR1 is SGHVS, CDR2 FNYEAQ. The CDR3 contains 16 residues. V was cut by 6 bases and J by 6 bases, with 24 bases left in between.

This chain joins TRBV7-9 and TRBJ1-3; 8 bases align to TRBD1. The CDR3 totals 15 residues. In germline, CDR1 is SEHNR, CDR2 FQNEAQ (reference sequence). J lost 3 bases, V lost 5 bases, and 6 bases had no gene match. The CDR3 DNA reads as TGTGCCAGCAGCCCCAAACAGGGGGATGGAAACACCATATATTTT. Encoded protein: CASSPKQGDGNTIYF. The entire variable domain, with the rest obtained from reference TRBV7-9 and TRBJ1-3, is as follows: DTGVSQNPRHKITKRGQNVTFRCDPISEHNRLYWYRQTLGQGPEFLTYFQNEAQLEKSRLLSDRFSAERPKGSFSTLEIQRTEQGDSAMYLCASSPKQGDGNTIYFGEGSWLTVV.

This clone was seen once. The rearrangement links TRBV4-2 to TRBJ2-1, with 10 bases matching TRBD2. Germline assignment: CDR1 LGHNA and CDR2 YNFKEQ. The CDR3 runs to 17 residues. V lost 3 bases and J lost 3; bases outside the gene matches: 8. CDR3 sequence (DNA): TGTGCCAGCAGCCAGCTAATTAGCGGGGGGATCTACAATGAGCAGTTCTTC. Translated: CASSQLISGGIYNEQFF.

The V and J genes are TRBV6-1 and TRBJ1-4; 9 bases line up with TRBD1. Germline V lookup: CDR1 MNHNS, CDR2 SASEGT. The ends lost 10 bases at V and 8 bases at J; junction bases unmatched: 11. The length of the CDR3 is 14 residues. The CDR3 protein is CATTRDRVWEKLFF. The CDR3, as DNA: TGTGCCACCACCCGGGACAGGGTGTGGGAAAAACTGTTTTTT.

This chain joins TRBV7-9 and TRBJ2-7; 8 nucleotides agree with TRBD1. The CDR3 sequence is 13 residues long. The germline CDR1 and CDR2 sequences are SEHNR and FQNEAQ (reference sequence). The J segment lost 1 base and the V segment lost 5 bases, leaving 1 base of the junction unmatched. The CDR3 loop reads CASSRTGSYEQYF. CDR3 sequence (DNA): TGTGCCAGCAGCCGGACAGGGTCCTACGAGCAGTACTTC.

V usage is TRBV5-4 and J usage is TRBJ1-1, with D tentatively TRBD1 (5 bases). Germline assignment: CDR1 SGHNT and CDR2 YYREEE (reference sequence). The germline V and J ends were trimmed by 2 bases and 2 bases, with 10 bases remaining between them. The CDR3 length is 14 residues. CDR3 protein: CASSFWGANTEAFF. DNA for the CDR3: TGTGCCAGCAGCTTTTGGGGCGCTAACACTGAAGCTTTCTTT.

The CDR3 region has the DNA TGTGCCAGCAGCCCACAGGGGGCCCTAGGCCCGAATCAGCCCCAGCATTTT. Protein sequence: CASSPQGALGPNQPQHF. The chain uses TRBV5-5 and TRBJ1-5; 9 bases map to TRBD1. Unmatched junction bases numbered 12, after V lost 4 bases and J lost 4 bases. CDR1 SGHKS and CDR2 YYEKEE come from the germline V gene (reference sequence). The CDR3 loop spans 17 amino acids.

This clone was found a few times. The chain is built from TRBV4-2 and TRBJ2-7; 7 bases match TRBD1. The CDR3 has 14 residues. V dropped 5 bases and J dropped 5; count of bases not matched to a gene: 9. Germline values: CDR1 LGHNA, CDR2 YNFKEQ. The chain's CDR3 is CASSYPTGFHEQYF. CDR3 nucleotides: TGTGCCAGCAGCTATCCGACAGGGTTTCACGAGCAGTACTTC.